A single sample is the source of the 12 T cell receptor beta chains below, sequenced in a study of cytomegalovirus exposure and HLA in healthy donors. PCR was performed using 60 Vbeta and 13 Jbeta primers. Method: immunoSEQ multiplex PCR; TCRdb's copy keeps in-frame clones and lacks some. The sample lists approximately 170,000 clones, over 70% seen once, with 1.3% in the top ten. The sample was PBMCs. Receptors were obtained from a man in his fifties in good health and CMV-seropositive.

The V gene is TRBV6-6, the J gene TRBJ1-4; TRBD1 might be the D (5 bases). Trimming took 9 bases from V and 2 from J, leaving 16 bases between them. In germline, CDR1 is MNHNY, CDR2 SVGAGI (reference sequence). The CDR3 is made up of 15 amino acids. The CDR3 DNA sequence: TGTGCCAGTCGGCGGGGGGGGGAGACTAATGAAAAACTGTTTTTT. The encoded protein is CASRRGGETNEKLFF.

This clone occurred a few times. The genes are TRBV6-5 and TRBJ1-3, with TRBD1 matching over 8 bases. J lost 4 bases, V lost 4 bases, and 6 bases had no gene match. CDR1 is MNHEY and CDR2 is SVGAGI in the germline V gene. The CDR3 consists of 15 residues. CDR3 DNA: TGTGCCAGCAGTTTCGACAGGGGCAGAGGAAACACCATATATTTT. This sequence encodes CASSFDRGRGNTIYF.

The J gene is TRBJ2-3, the V gene TRBV5-4; TRBD2 agrees at 9 bases. Germline CDR1 SGHNT, CDR2 YYREEE (reference sequence). V lost 4 bases and J lost 3; bases outside the gene matches: 6. This CDR3 has 15 amino acids. The chain's CDR3 is CASSPGLARTDTQYF. The CDR3 coding sequence is TGTGCCAGCAGCCCAGGACTAGCGCGAACAGATACGCAGTATTTT.

The V call is TRBV28, the J call TRBJ2-7; no clear D gene. Per germline, CDR1 MDHEN and CDR2 SYDVKM. The CDR3 has 11 residues. V lost 3 bases and J 9 bases, leaving 9 bases between the germline ends. The CDR3 DNA is TGTGCCAGCAGTTTTGTTGGAGTGCAGTACTTC. As protein: CASSFVGVQYF.

The V gene is TRBV29-1, the J gene TRBJ1-2; 11 bases match TRBD1. The CDR3 spans 14 residues. The germline CDR1 and CDR2 sequences are SQVTM and ANQGSEA. With 4 bases clipped from V and 6 bases from J, the junction kept 7 bases outside the gene matches. The CDR3 region has the DNA TGCAGCGTTGGACTGATGGGACAGGGGGATGGCTACACCTTC. Translated, it gives CSVGLMGQGDGYTF. Drawing the rest from reference TRBV29-1 and TRBJ1-2, the complete variable domain is SAVISQKPSRDICQRGTSLTIQCQVDSQVTMMFWYRQQPGQSLTLIATANQGSEATYESGFVIDKFPISRPNLTFSTLTVSNMSPEDSSIYLCSVGLMGQGDGYTFGSGTRLTVV.

The DNA of the CDR3 is TGTGCCAGCAGCCAGAGCCGGGTCTTTAGCAACGAGCAGTACTTC. Protein: CASSQSRVFSNEQYF. The chain carries TRBV7-8 and TRBJ2-7; D is unresolved. The germline gives CDR1 SGHVS, CDR2 FQNEAQ. CDR3 length equals 15 residues. The V and J ends lost 5 bases and 5 bases respectively, with 19 bases between them.

The genes are TRBV28 and TRBJ1-5; weak D call: TRBD1 (5 bases). Germline loops: CDR1 MDHEN, CDR2 SYDVKM. The ends were cut back, 6 bases at V and 5 bases at J, with 20 bases in the middle. This CDR3 spans 16 amino acids. This chain's CDR3 is CASRPPDSLHHQPQHF. DNA for the CDR3: TGTGCCAGCAGACCTCCAGACAGCCTCCATCATCAGCCCCAGCATTTT.

The chain carries TRBV7-6 and TRBJ1-2; D ambiguous. Per germline, CDR1 SGHVS and CDR2 FNYEAQ. Between the trimmed V and J ends, which lost 5 bases and 8 bases, there was a span of 12 bases. This CDR3 spans 12 amino acids. This CDR3 is CASSGHSRGYTF. The DNA for the CDR3 is TGTGCCAGCAGCGGGCACAGCCGGGGCTACACCTTC.

This clone showed up just once. The gene calls are TRBV7-2 and TRBJ2-1, with D tentatively TRBD1 (7 bases). V was trimmed by 5 bases and J by 7 bases, leaving 18 bases between them. Germline-derived CDR1 and CDR2 are SGHTA and FQGNSA. The CDR3 extends over 15 amino acids. For the CDR3, the DNA is TGTGCCAGCAGCCGTCAGGGGGGTCTGGAAAATGAGCAGTTCTTC. Protein sequence: CASSRQGGLENEQFF.

This chain uses TRBV7-8 with TRBJ1-5; TRBD1 agrees at 7 bases. This CDR3 contains 15 residues. Germline trimming cut 5 bases from V and 6 bases from J; bases unmatched to any gene: 10. Germline CDR1 and CDR2: SGHVS and FQNEAQ. CDR3 amino acids: CASSPTGVGAQPQHF. The CDR3, as DNA: TGTGCCAGCAGCCCAACAGGGGTGGGGGCTCAGCCCCAGCATTTT.

This chain links TRBV5-5 with TRBJ1-1; 9 bases map to TRBD1. Trimming took 3 bases from V and 3 from J; bases not matched to a gene: 6. This CDR3 is built from 15 residues. CDR1 SGHKS and CDR2 YYEKEE come from the germline V gene (reference sequence). The CDR3 DNA follows: TGTGCCAGCAGCTGGACAGGGGTTGGGTACACTGAAGCTTTCTTT. It translates to CASSWTGVGYTEAFF.

The chain combines TRBV7-9 with TRBJ2-1, with 10 nucleotides matching TRBD2. This CDR3 has 15 amino acids. Germline V lookup: CDR1 SEHNR, CDR2 FQNEAQ (reference sequence). V dropped 2 bases and J dropped 4; count of bases not matched to a gene: 2. The CDR3 protein is CASSLLAGVYNEQFF. As DNA, the CDR3 is TGTGCCAGCAGCTTACTAGCGGGAGTGTACAATGAGCAGTTCTTC.